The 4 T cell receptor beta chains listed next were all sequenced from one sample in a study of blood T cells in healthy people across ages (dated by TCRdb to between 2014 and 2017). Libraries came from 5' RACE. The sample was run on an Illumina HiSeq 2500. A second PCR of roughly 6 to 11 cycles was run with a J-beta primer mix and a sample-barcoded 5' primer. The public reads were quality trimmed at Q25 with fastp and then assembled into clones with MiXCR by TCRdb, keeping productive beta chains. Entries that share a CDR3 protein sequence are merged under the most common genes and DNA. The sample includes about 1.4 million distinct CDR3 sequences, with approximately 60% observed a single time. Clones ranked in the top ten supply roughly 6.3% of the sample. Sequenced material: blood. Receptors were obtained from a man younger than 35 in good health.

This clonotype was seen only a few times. The CDR3, as DNA: TGTGCCAGCAGTTACTCTAACTACGGAGACTATGGCTACACCTTC. Residues: CASSYSNYGDYGYTF. The chain is built from TRBV6-5 and TRBJ1-2; no firm D call. V was shortened by 0 bases and J by 3 bases, with 11 bases between the two germline ends. The CDR3 is 15 residues long. Germline V gene lookup returns CDR1 MNHEY and CDR2 SVGAGI.

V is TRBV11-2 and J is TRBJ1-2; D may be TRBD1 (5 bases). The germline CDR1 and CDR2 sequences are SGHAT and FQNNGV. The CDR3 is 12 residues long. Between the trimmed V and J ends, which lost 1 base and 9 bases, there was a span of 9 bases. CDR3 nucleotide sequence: TGTGCCAGCAGCTTAGTTGGGGACCGCTACACCTTC. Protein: CASSLVGDRYTF. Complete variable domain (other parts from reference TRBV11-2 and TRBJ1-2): EAGVAQSPRYKIIEKRQSVAFWCNPISGHATLYWYQQILGQGPKLLIQFQNNGVVDDSQLPKDRFSAERLKGVDSTLKIQPAKLEDSAVYLCASSLVGDRYTFGSGTRLTVV.

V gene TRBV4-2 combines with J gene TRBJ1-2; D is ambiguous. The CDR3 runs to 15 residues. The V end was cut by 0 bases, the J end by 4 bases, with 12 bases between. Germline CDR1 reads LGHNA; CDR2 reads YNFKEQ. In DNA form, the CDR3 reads TGTGCCAGCAGCCAAGAGAACCGCAGAAGCTATGGCTACACCTTC. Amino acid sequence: CASSQENRRSYGYTF.

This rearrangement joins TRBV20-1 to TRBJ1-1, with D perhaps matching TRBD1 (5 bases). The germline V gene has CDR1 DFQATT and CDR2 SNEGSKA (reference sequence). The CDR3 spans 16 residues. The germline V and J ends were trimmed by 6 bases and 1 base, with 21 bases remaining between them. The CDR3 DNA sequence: TGCAGTGCCGACCCGCGGGGGGGGAAGTGGAACACTGAAGCTTTCTTT. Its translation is CSADPRGGKWNTEAFF.